The T cell receptor (beta chain) under discussion was sequenced for a study of shared clonotypes between healthy human individuals. As concerns this clone: The target antigen is unknown.

Whole-study findings and limits: Naive CD4 clonotypes overlapped across a handful of donors at roughly 5.1%.

Healthy adults negative for HIV, lacking recent acute infections or vaccinations, served as donors. Naive CD45RA+ and memory CD45RA-negative subsets were split from CD4+ cells. The CDR3 loop spans 16 amino acids. The germline V gene has CDR1 SGHAT and CDR2 FQNNGV. Produced via immunoSEQ multiplex PCR; TCRdb's table is partial and in-frame only. The sample lists about a million clones; 75% were seen once. V and J are TRBV11-2 and TRBJ2-5; weak D call: TRBD1 (6 bases). The assigned J gene may be wrong: the sequence end matches TRBJ2-7 better. This clonotype was obtained from a man aged 18 to 29 in good health. The sequenced sample was memory CD4+ T cells sorted from blood. Subset of the sample: CD45RA-negative fraction. CDR3 region: CASSPDSLGLVYEQYF. The CDR3 nucleotides are TGTGCCAGCAGCCCGGACAGTCTGGGTTTGGTCTACGAGCAGTACTTC.